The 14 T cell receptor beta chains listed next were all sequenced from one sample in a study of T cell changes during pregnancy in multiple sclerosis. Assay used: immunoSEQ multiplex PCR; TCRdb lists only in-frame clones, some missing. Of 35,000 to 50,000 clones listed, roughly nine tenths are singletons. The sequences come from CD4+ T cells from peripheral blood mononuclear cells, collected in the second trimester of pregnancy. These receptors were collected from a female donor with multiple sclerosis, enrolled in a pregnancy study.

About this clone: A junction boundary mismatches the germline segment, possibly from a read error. The DNA for the CDR3 is TGTGCTAGCAGCTCGCGACTTACGGGGTGGGGCGAGCAGTACTTC. Encoded protein: CASSSRLTGWGEQYF. V is TRBV7-7 and J is TRBJ2-7; possible D gene TRBD2, 5 bases. The CDR3 sequence is 15 residues long. The germline CDR1 and CDR2 sequences are SSHAT and FNYEAQ (reference sequence).

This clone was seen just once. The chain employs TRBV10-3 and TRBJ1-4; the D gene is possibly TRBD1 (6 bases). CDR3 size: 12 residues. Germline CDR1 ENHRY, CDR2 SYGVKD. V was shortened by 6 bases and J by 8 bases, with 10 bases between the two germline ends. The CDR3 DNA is TGTGCCATCAGAGAACAGGGAGAAAAACTGTTTTTT. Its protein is CAIREQGEKLFF.

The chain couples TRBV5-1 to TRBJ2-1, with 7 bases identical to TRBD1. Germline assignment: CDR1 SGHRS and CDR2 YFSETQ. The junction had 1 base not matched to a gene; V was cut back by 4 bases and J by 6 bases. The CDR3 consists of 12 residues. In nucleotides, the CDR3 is TGCGCCAGCAGCGCAGGGGGCAATGAGCAGTTCTTC. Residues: CASSAGGNEQFF.

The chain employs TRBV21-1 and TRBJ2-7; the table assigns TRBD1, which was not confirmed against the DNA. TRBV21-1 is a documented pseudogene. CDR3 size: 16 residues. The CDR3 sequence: CASSKSLGTGGYEQYF. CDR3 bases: TGTGCCAGCTCCAAATCTCTCGGCACAGGGGGTTACGAGCAGTACTTC.

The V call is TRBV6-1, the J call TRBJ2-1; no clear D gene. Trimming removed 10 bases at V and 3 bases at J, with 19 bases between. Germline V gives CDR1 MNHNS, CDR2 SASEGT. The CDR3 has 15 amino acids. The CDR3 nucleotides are TGTGCCACTAGAGACCTTACCCAAGTCTACAATGAGCAGTTCTTC. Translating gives CATRDLTQVYNEQFF.

For the CDR3, the DNA is TGTGCCAGCAACGACCGTGGGCCAACTAATGAAAAACTGTTTTTT. As protein: CASNDRGPTNEKLFF. The chain uses TRBV2 and TRBJ1-4; D ambiguous. The germline CDR1 and CDR2 sequences are SNHLY and FYNNEI. CDR3 size: 15 residues. The V end lost 7 bases, the J end lost 0 bases, and 12 bases lay between the germline ends.

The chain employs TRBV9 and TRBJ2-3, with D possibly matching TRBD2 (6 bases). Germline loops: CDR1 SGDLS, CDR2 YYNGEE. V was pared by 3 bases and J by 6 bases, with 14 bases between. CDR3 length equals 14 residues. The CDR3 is CASSANLASDTQYF. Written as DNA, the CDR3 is TGTGCCAGCAGCGCTAATCTAGCGTCGGATACGCAGTATTTT.

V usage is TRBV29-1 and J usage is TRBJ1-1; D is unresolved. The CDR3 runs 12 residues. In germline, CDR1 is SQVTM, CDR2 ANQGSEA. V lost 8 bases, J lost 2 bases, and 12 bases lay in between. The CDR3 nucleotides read TGCAGCATCTCCCCCGTAAACACTGAAGCTTTCTTT. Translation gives CSISPVNTEAFF.

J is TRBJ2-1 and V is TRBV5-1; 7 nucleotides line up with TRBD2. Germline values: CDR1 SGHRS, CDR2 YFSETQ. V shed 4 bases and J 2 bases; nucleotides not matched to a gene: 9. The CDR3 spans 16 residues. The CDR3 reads CASSPGGGSPYNEQFF. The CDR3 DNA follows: TGCGCCAGCAGCCCCGGAGGCGGGAGCCCCTACAATGAGCAGTTCTTC.

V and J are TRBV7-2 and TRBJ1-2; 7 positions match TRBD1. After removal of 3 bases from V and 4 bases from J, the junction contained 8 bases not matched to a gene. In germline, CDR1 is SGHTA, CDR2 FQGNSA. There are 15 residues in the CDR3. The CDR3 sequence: CASSFFDRAFYGYTF. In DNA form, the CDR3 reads TGTGCCAGCAGCTTTTTTGACAGGGCCTTCTATGGCTACACCTTC.

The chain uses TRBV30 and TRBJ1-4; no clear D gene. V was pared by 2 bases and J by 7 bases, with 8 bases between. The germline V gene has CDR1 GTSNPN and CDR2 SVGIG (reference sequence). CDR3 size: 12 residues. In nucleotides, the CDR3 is TGTGCCTGGAGTCATACGGTTGAAAAACTGTTTTTT. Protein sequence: CAWSHTVEKLFF.

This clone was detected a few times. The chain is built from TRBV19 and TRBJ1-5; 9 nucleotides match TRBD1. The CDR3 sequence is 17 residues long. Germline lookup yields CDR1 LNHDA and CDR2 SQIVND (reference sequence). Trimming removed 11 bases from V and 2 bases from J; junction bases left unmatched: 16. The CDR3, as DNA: TGTGCCTGTTCGGCTAATCCGGGACAGGGCGGCAATCAGCCCCAGCATTTT. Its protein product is CACSANPGQGGNQPQHF.

The CDR3 reads CASSARTATGELFF. The CDR3 DNA reads TGCGCCAGCAGCGCCCGTACAGCCACCGGGGAGCTGTTTTTT. The genes are TRBV5-1 and TRBJ2-2, with D unresolved. Germline lookup yields CDR1 SGHRS and CDR2 YFSETQ. The CDR3 contains 14 residues. Trimming left V 4 bases short and J 4 bases short, with 11 bases between.

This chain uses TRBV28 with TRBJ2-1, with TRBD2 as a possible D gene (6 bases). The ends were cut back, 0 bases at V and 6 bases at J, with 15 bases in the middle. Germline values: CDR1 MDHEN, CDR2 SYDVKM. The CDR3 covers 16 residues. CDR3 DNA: TGTGCCAGCAGTTTATGGGGAGCCGGGAGCCGCAATGAGCAGTTCTTC. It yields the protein CASSLWGAGSRNEQFF.